The 27 T cell receptor beta chains presented below share a single source sample, sequenced in a study of blood T cells in healthy people across ages. Alongside a J-beta primer mix, a sample-barcoded 5' primer served in a second PCR lasting 7 to 11 cycles. From the 5' RACE reads, TCRdb called clonotypes with MiXCR, one entry per CDR3 protein. The sample has about 1.5 million distinct CDR3 sequences, 40% to 45% seen once; the top ten hold around 4%. The sequencing sample was made of blood. Receptors originate from a woman under 30 in good health.

The rearrangement links TRBV11-2 to TRBJ2-5; D tentatively reads TRBD1 or TRBD2 (5 bases each). V was clipped by 5 bases and J by 6 bases, with 16 bases between them. The CDR3 loop spans 14 amino acids. Germline assignment: CDR1 SGHAT and CDR2 FQNNGV. CDR3 bases: TGTGCCAGCAGCCCACCCGGGGCGAGAAAGACCCAGTACTTC. Translated, it gives CASSPPGARKTQYF.

A few counts support this clonotype. V gene TRBV25-1 combines with J gene TRBJ2-1, with TRBD2 matching 13 bases. Germline lookup yields CDR1 MGHDK and CDR2 SYGVNS. The J segment lost 4 bases and the V segment lost 1 base, leaving 7 bases of the junction unmatched. The CDR3 is made up of 18 amino acids. For the CDR3, the DNA is TGTGCCAGCAGTGAATCACTGGGACTAGCGGGATCGTACAATGAGCAGTTCTTC. Translation gives CASSESLGLAGSYNEQFF.

The genes are TRBV7-2 and TRBJ2-7, with D hard to call. CDR1 and CDR2 (germline): SGHTA, FQGNSA. This CDR3 has 14 residues. The germline V and J ends were trimmed by 4 bases and 6 bases, with 16 bases remaining between them. The CDR3 spells CASSSETLRSEQYF. DNA for the CDR3: TGTGCCAGCAGCTCCGAAACCCTTAGGTCCGAGCAGTACTTC. The entire variable domain, with the rest obtained from reference TRBV7-2 and TRBJ2-7, is as follows: GAGVSQSPSNKVTEKGKDVELRCDPISGHTALYWYRQSLGQGLEFLIYFQGNSAPDKSGLPSDRFSAERTGGSVSTLTIQRTQQEDSAVYLCASSSETLRSEQYFGPGTRLTVT.

The chain links TRBV28 to TRBJ2-2; D is perhaps TRBD1 (6 bases). The length of the CDR3 is 16 residues. V was shortened by 4 bases and J by 4 bases, with 16 bases between the two germline ends. Germline V lookup: CDR1 MDHEN, CDR2 SYDVKM. The CDR3 sequence is CASSSPPRGTTGELFF. The CDR3 bases are TGTGCCAGCAGTTCCCCCCCCAGGGGAACCACCGGGGAGCTGTTTTTT.

This chain uses TRBV7-2 with TRBJ2-7; TRBD2 is a possible D gene (7 bases). TRBJ2-5 matches the DNA end more closely, so the J call is doubtful. Per germline, CDR1 SGHTA and CDR2 FQGNSA. The CDR3 runs 16 residues. The CDR3 loop reads CASSRWTAGKQETQYF. CDR3 in DNA: TGTGCCAGCAGCCGCTGGACAGCGGGGAAACAAGAGACCCAGTACTTC.

The V call is TRBV7-2, the J call TRBJ2-1; D might be TRBD1 (5 bases). The last part of the DNA fits TRBJ2-7 better; the J call may be wrong. The CDR3 has 15 residues. The germline CDR1 and CDR2 sequences are SGHTA and FQGNSA. The CDR3 loop reads CASSLGAGNAYEQYF. DNA for the CDR3: TGTGCCAGCAGCTTAGGAGCAGGGAATGCTTACGAGCAGTACTTC.

The chain carries TRBV6-1 and TRBJ2-3; D perhaps matches TRBD1 (6 bases). The germline CDR1 and CDR2 sequences are MNHNS and SASEGT. Trimming took 5 bases from V and 4 from J, leaving 10 bases between them. The CDR3 length is 13 residues. Here the CDR3 reads CASSKQGSDTQYF. CDR3 DNA: TGTGCCAGCAGTAAACAGGGTTCAGATACGCAGTATTTT.

The chain has TRBV4-3 and TRBJ2-4, with D uncertain. The DNA matches TRBJ2-7 better at its end, which makes the J call doubtful. The germline CDR1 and CDR2 sequences are LGHNA and YSLEER. The CDR3 is 15 amino acids. The CDR3 nucleotides are TGCGCCAGCAGCCACCGAAGGGAAGGGATATACGAGCAGTACTTC. Protein sequence: CASSHRREGIYEQYF.

In its sample, this clonotype was seen a few times. The chain uses TRBV21-1 and TRBJ2-4; TRBD2, the table's D call, was not compared with the DNA. TRBV21-1 is annotated as a pseudogene. There are 19 residues in the CDR3. The CDR3 coding sequence is TGTGCCAGCAGCAGGTGTGGTGCGGGAGGTGGGCTAGCCAAAAACATTCAGTACTTC. Translating gives CASSRCGAGGGLAKNIQYF.

This CDR3 reads CASSPPTPETQFF. CDR3 nucleotides: TGTGCCAGCAGCCCCCCTACCCCGGAGACCCAGTTCTTC. V gene TRBV6-6 combines with J gene TRBJ2-1; no firm D call. Germline CDR1 reads MNHNY; CDR2 reads SVGAGI (reference sequence). The CDR3 extends over 13 amino acids. V lost 6 bases to trimming and J lost 13 bases, with 19 bases between them.

This clonotype was counted between two and nine times. The chain uses TRBV4-2 and TRBJ2-1, with 7 bases fitting TRBD2. The CDR3 extends over 16 amino acids. The V gene's germline CDR1 is LGHNA and CDR2 YNFKEQ. V shed 1 base and J 6 bases; nucleotides not matched to a gene: 9. CDR3 amino acids: CASSQGGGIVGNEQFF. The CDR3 nucleotides read TGTGCCAGCAGCCAAGGGGGGGGAATCGTGGGCAATGAGCAGTTCTTC.

Ten or more counts support this clonotype. The rearrangement joins TRBV20-1 to TRBJ2-1; TRBD2 agrees at 9 bases. The CDR3 extends over 14 amino acids. The ends lost 4 bases at V and 0 bases at J; junction bases unmatched: 1. Germline V gene sequence: CDR1 DFQATT, CDR2 SNEGSKA (reference sequence). CDR3 DNA: TGCAGTGCTATTAGCGGGAGCTCCTACAATGAGCAGTTCTTC. Translating it yields CSAISGSSYNEQFF.

On this clonotype itself: Given a much more abundant clone one base away, this may be a read error. The chain couples TRBV11-2 to TRBJ2-7; 10 bases fit TRBD1. Germline trimming cut 4 bases from V and 7 bases from J; bases unmatched to any gene: 10. In germline, CDR1 is SGHAT, CDR2 FQNNGV. This CDR3 contains 15 residues. Here the CDR3 reads CASSWGTGAYNEQYF. CDR3 nucleotide sequence: TGTGCCAGCAGCTGGGGGACAGGGGCCTACAATGAGCAGTACTTC.

V usage is TRBV7-9 and J usage is TRBJ1-1; D perhaps matches TRBD1 (5 bases). The V gene's germline CDR1 is SEHNR and CDR2 FQNEAQ (reference sequence). V lost 3 bases and J lost 8, with 16 bases in between. The CDR3 runs 14 residues. In nucleotides, the CDR3 is TGTGCCAGCAGCTTCTGGGCCCGACAGATCGAAGCTTTCTTT. It encodes CASSFWARQIEAFF.

As regards this clonotype: One junction end disagrees with the germline gene, perhaps due to a read error. The rearrangement joins TRBV5-6 to TRBJ2-5, with D maybe TRBD2 (7 bases). Germline assignment: CDR1 SGHDT and CDR2 YYEEEE. This CDR3 contains 16 residues. This chain's CDR3 is CASSLDGGAPPYEQSF. CDR3 bases: TGTGCCAGCAGCTTGGATGGGGGGGCGCCCCCCTACGAGCAGTCCTTC. The whole variable domain, remainder taken from reference TRBV5-6 and TRBJ2-5, is DAGVTQSPTHLIKTRGQQVTLRCSPKSGHDTVSWYQQALGQGPQFIFQYYEEEERQRGNFPDRFSGHQFPNYSSELNVNALLLGDSALYLCASSLDGGAPPYEQSFGPGTRLLVL.

The chain carries TRBV2 and TRBJ1-2; D remains unclear. The CDR3 spans 13 residues. CDR1 and CDR2 (germline): SNHLY, FYNNEI. The V and J ends lost 4 bases and 2 bases respectively, with 8 bases between them. The CDR3 here is CASSVFVNYGYTF. CDR3 in DNA: TGTGCCAGCAGTGTATTCGTGAACTATGGCTACACCTTC.

V and J are TRBV4-3 and TRBJ2-1, with a weak D call TRBD2 (6 bases). The DNA end is more similar to TRBJ2-7, so the J call may be wrong. The CDR3 spans 16 residues. Germline assignment: CDR1 LGHNA and CDR2 YSLEER. The CDR3 is CASSQGIRGSYNEQYF. CDR3 nucleotide sequence: TGCGCCAGCAGCCAAGGGATTCGGGGGTCCTACAATGAGCAGTACTTC.

Details on this clonotype: Since no conserved phenylalanine or tryptophan closes the CDR3, a read error is the likely cause. The V gene is TRBV12-3 or TRBV12-4, the J gene TRBJ2-3, with D perhaps TRBD2 (5 bases). The length of the CDR3 is 14 residues. Trimming took off 8 bases at V and 3 bases at J, with 15 bases between the two ends. Here the CDR3 reads CASDYGLRTDTQYS. The CDR3 DNA follows: TGTGCCAGCGACTACGGACTTCGAACAGATACGCAGTATTCT.

The chain couples TRBV7-6 to TRBJ2-5; 8 positions match TRBD2. This CDR3 has 15 amino acids. The J segment lost 2 bases and the V segment lost 5 bases, leaving 7 bases of the junction unmatched. Per germline, CDR1 SGHVS and CDR2 FNYEAQ. CDR3 in DNA: TGTGCCAGCAGCCCGACTAGCGATGATCAAGAGACCCAGTACTTC. Its translation: CASSPTSDDQETQYF.

The gene calls are TRBV7-2 and TRBJ2-3; the match to TRBD2 covers 14 bases. Germline lookup yields CDR1 SGHTA and CDR2 FQGNSA. V lost 6 bases and J lost 5; bases outside the gene matches: 7. There are 16 residues in the CDR3. CDR3 nucleotides: TGTGCCAGCAGGGGGGGGACTAGCGGGAGCGGAGATACGCAGTATTTT. This encodes CASRGGTSGSGDTQYF.

The rearrangement links TRBV6-2 or TRBV6-3 to TRBJ1-5; D may be TRBD1 (5 bases). Germline-derived CDR1 and CDR2 are MNHEY and SVGEGT. There are 18 residues in the CDR3. The germline V and J ends were trimmed by 6 bases and 2 bases, with 23 bases remaining between them. CDR3 loop: CASRLALGQGTGNQPQHF. The CDR3 DNA is TGTGCCAGCAGGCTGGCGCTGGGGCAAGGGACCGGCAATCAGCCCCAGCATTTT.

This clonotype was seen a handful of times. The gene calls are TRBV10-1 and TRBJ1-2, with a possible D match to TRBD1 (6 bases). The CDR3 has 13 amino acids. Trimming stripped 4 bases from V and 4 bases from J, with 10 bases between. CDR1 WNHNN and CDR2 SYGVQD come from the germline V gene (reference sequence). The CDR3 bases are TGCGCCAGCAGTGTGGACAGAACCTATGGCTACACCTTC. This sequence encodes CASSVDRTYGYTF.

The chain couples TRBV4-1 to TRBJ1-1, with D tentatively TRBD1 (6 bases). There are 16 residues in the CDR3. V was trimmed by 4 bases and J by 4 bases, leaving 19 bases between them. From germline, CDR1 is MGHRA and CDR2 YSYEKL. In DNA form, the CDR3 reads TGCGCCAGCAGCCTCTATTATCAGGGGATCGGCACTGAAGCTTTCTTT. The encoded protein is CASSLYYQGIGTEAFF.

The V gene is TRBV5-1, the J gene TRBJ2-1; a possible D gene is TRBD1 (6 bases). Germline-derived CDR1 and CDR2 are SGHRS and YFSETQ. This CDR3 region has 13 residues. V was clipped by 4 bases and J by 8 bases, with 13 bases between them. The CDR3 DNA sequence: TGCGCCAGCAGCGCAGGACAGAGAGATGAGCAGTTCTTC. It specifies CASSAGQRDEQFF.

This chain's CDR3 is CSVVGTTGSYEQYF. The CDR3 bases are TGCAGCGTTGTGGGTACGACGGGCTCCTACGAGCAGTACTTC. V gene TRBV29-1 combines with J gene TRBJ2-7, with D unclear. Germline V gene lookup returns CDR1 SQVTM and CDR2 ANQGSEA. The CDR3 loop spans 14 amino acids. Trimming took off 4 bases at V and 0 bases at J, with 13 bases between the two ends.

This clonotype was counted between two and nine times. The rearrangement links TRBV6-6 to TRBJ2-7; D is possibly TRBD1 (5 bases). Trimming pared 2 bases from V and 2 bases from J, leaving 10 bases between. Germline values: CDR1 MNHNY, CDR2 SVGAGI (reference sequence). There are 14 residues in the CDR3. In DNA, the CDR3 is TGTGCCAGCAGTTACGGCAGGGAAACCTACGAGCAGTACTTC. It specifies CASSYGRETYEQYF.

V and J are TRBV4-1 and TRBJ1-5, with D unresolved. The CDR3 contains 16 residues. The germline V gene encodes CDR1 MGHRA and CDR2 YSYEKL. Trimming left V 0 bases short and J 4 bases short, with 13 bases between. The CDR3 reads CASSQEGALGNQPQHF. The CDR3 nucleotides read TGCGCCAGCAGCCAAGAAGGAGCCCTTGGAAATCAGCCCCAGCATTTT.